Sequencing of this T cell receptor beta chain was carried out in a study of cytomegalovirus exposure and HLA in healthy donors (dated by TCRdb to the late 2010s). About the study as a whole: According to a later analysis, the 120 or so validation repertoires were produced on the same platform as the 700 or so repertoires of the first cohort. The aim of the study was to test whether cataloging public T cell receptors could identify signatures of past pathogen exposure. In addition to the first cohort of roughly 670 subjects, a separate validation cohort of some 120 different subjects was used. To predict cytomegalovirus infection status, the study combined high-throughput TCR immunosequencing, statistical association of individual TCRs with disease status, and machine learning.

To prepare the library, the immunoSEQ multiplex PCR assay was applied. From the authors' description of their analysis: A statistical classification framework was built for diagnosing cytomegalovirus status from the catalog of TCR beta chain sequences. TCRdb holds this immuneACCESS table with in-frame rearrangements only. Some clones are missing; in checked studies, unresolved V genes explain under half, and the rest has no known cause. V and J calls plus clone size are reproduced from that table; the DNA served to infer D and trimming. Here the sample has tens of thousands of clones; 95% to 97% occur a single time. 2% to 2.5% of the sample comes from the top ten. CDR1 and CDR2 are drawn from the germline V gene (reference sequence): LNHNV, YYDKDF. V is cut by 0 bases and J by 0 bases, and the space between the germline ends is 5 bases. The CDR3, cysteine through phenylalanine, is 14 amino acids long. Solely the CDR3 DNA is kept, with 42 bases framed from the first base.

The donors belonged to the validation cohort of over a hundred subjects, which was separate from the approximately 660-subject first cohort. On this clone itself: What this receptor recognizes is not known. Base qualities are not provided; no much larger clone lies one nucleotide away.

What the work shows at the level of the full study, not this receptor alone: A later analysis had no HLA typing for the validation cohort, so co-occurrence there was scored across all 130 or so repertoires. Most TCR sequences were observed very rarely across donors, whereas some public TCRs were present in many individuals. A few of the identified cytomegalovirus-associated TCR beta chains were confirmed in vitro to be specific for cytomegalovirus antigens. Of the cluster scores, roughly 95% were above 0 in a later analysis, which found that TCRs clustered in the first cohort also tended to co-occur in the 120 or so validation repertoires. A total of 150 to 200 TCR beta chains were listed by the study as associated with cytomegalovirus. It was suggested by the authors that the approach could potentially be generalized to other disease states and immunological phenotypes. In both the original and validation cohorts, the classifier was reported to diagnose cytomegalovirus status with high specificity and sensitivity.

The chain uses TRBV15 and TRBJ1-2; the D segment cannot be called with confidence. Specimen: PBMCs. This receptor was taken from a young man in good health and CMV-seronegative. The bases are TGTGCCACCAGCAGAGATGCTACTAACTATGGCTACACCTTC. Its protein is CATSRDATNYGYTF.